The 17 T cell receptor beta chains below come from one sample, sequenced in a study of shared clonotypes between healthy human individuals. Sequencing was performed with immunoSEQ multiplex PCR; in TCRdb, only in-frame clones are kept and a portion is missing. The table includes about 2.2 million clones, 85% to 95% detected once. Naive CD8 cells were CD45RO-negative, positively selected for CCR7, excluding terminally differentiated effector memory CD45RA+ cells. The sample consisted of naive CD8+ T cells from PBMCs. The receptors were gathered from a man aged 18-30 years in good health. Some clones in this sample may be carry-over from other donors' samples.

The chain couples TRBV6-8 to TRBJ2-3, with D maybe TRBD1 (6 bases). CDR1 is MNHGY, CDR2 SAAAGT, per germline. The CDR3 is 16 amino acids. V was cut by 2 bases and J by 0 bases, with 12 bases left in between. The CDR3: CASSYLKQGSTDTQYF. The CDR3 coding sequence is TGTGCCAGCAGTTACCTTAAACAGGGAAGCACAGATACGCAGTATTTT.

The chain employs TRBV5-6 and TRBJ1-5; 7 positions match TRBD1. CDR1 is SGHDT and CDR2 is YYEEEE in the germline V gene. With V trimmed by 4 bases and J by 8 bases, 18 bases remained unmatched. The length of the CDR3 is 17 residues. The CDR3 spells CASSLGGGDRDEEPQHF. The CDR3 DNA reads TGTGCCAGCAGCCTTGGAGGAGGTGACAGGGACGAAGAGCCCCAGCATTTT.

The chain uses TRBV28 and TRBJ2-1; possible D gene TRBD2, 5 bases. Germline assignment: CDR1 MDHEN and CDR2 SYDVKM. This CDR3 has 15 amino acids. V was cut by 5 bases and J by 0 bases, with 11 bases left in between. The CDR3 DNA follows: TGTGCCAGCAGTCTCCGGGATTCCTCCTACAATGAGCAGTTCTTC. It yields the protein CASSLRDSSYNEQFF.

The V and J genes are TRBV27 and TRBJ1-2, with TRBD1 matching 8 bases. Germline CDR1 MNHEY, CDR2 SMNVEV (reference sequence). After removal of 4 bases from V and 3 bases from J, the junction contained 7 bases not matched to a gene. The CDR3 loop spans 15 amino acids. In nucleotides, the CDR3 is TGTGCCAGCAGTTCGGACAGGGAGAGGCACTATGGCTACACCTTC. Protein: CASSSDRERHYGYTF.

Written as DNA, the CDR3 is TGTGCCAGCAGTTTAGACAGGGGTCTAGCTATATATGGCTACACCTTC. Translating gives CASSLDRGLAIYGYTF. The rearrangement links TRBV28 to TRBJ1-2; 8 bases fit TRBD1. The J segment lost 5 bases and the V segment lost 2 bases, leaving 10 bases of the junction unmatched. Per the germline V gene, CDR1 is MDHEN and CDR2 is SYDVKM. The CDR3 spans 16 residues.

This clone has only one observation. The chain recombines TRBV28 with TRBJ1-3, with a weak D call TRBD1 (5 bases). Trimming cost V 6 bases and J 0 bases, with 18 bases left between them. Looked up from germline, CDR1 is MDHEN and CDR2 is SYDVKM. The CDR3 is 17 amino acids. The CDR3 DNA sequence: TGTGCCAGCAGCCCGAGCCCGACAGCCCTCTCTGGAAACACCATATATTTT. Translated, it gives CASSPSPTALSGNTIYF.

The chain has TRBV7-7 and TRBJ2-1; 9 nucleotides match TRBD2. The CDR3 covers 16 residues. Germline lookup yields CDR1 SSHAT and CDR2 FNYEAQ (reference sequence). The junction had 9 bases not matched to a gene; V was cut back by 5 bases and J by 4 bases. For the CDR3, the DNA is TGTGCCAGCAGCCGGCGGGCTAGCGGGATTTACAATGAGCAGTTCTTC. Translated: CASSRRASGIYNEQFF.

Only one count was recorded for this clone. The V gene is TRBV4-1, the J gene TRBJ1-1, with 7 bases fitting TRBD1. With 4 bases clipped from V and 0 bases from J, the junction kept 5 bases outside the gene matches. The germline CDR1 and CDR2 sequences are MGHRA and YSYEKL. This CDR3 has 15 residues. This CDR3 is CASSPRQGMNTEAFF. The DNA of the CDR3 is TGCGCCAGCAGCCCTCGACAGGGCATGAACACTGAAGCTTTCTTT.

V and J are TRBV5-6 and TRBJ1-4; 8 bases fit TRBD1. Germline lookup yields CDR1 SGHDT and CDR2 YYEEEE. The CDR3 contains 14 residues. V gave up 5 bases and J gave up 6 bases; unmatched junction bases: 6. The CDR3 sequence is CASRMTGEDEKLFF. CDR3 bases: TGTGCCAGCAGAATGACAGGGGAGGATGAAAAACTGTTTTTT.

This sequence joins TRBV28 and TRBJ2-7; D uncertain. Germline V lookup: CDR1 MDHEN, CDR2 SYDVKM. V shed 7 bases and J shed 0 bases, with 10 bases lying between them. The CDR3 totals 13 residues. The chain's CDR3 is CASKLGHSYEQYF. The CDR3 DNA reads TGTGCCAGCAAGTTAGGGCACTCCTACGAGCAGTACTTC.

The rearrangement uses TRBV5-1 and TRBJ2-5, with 7 bases identical to TRBD1. CDR3 size: 17 residues. Germline V lookup: CDR1 SGHRS, CDR2 YFSETQ. V trimming: 0 bases; J trimming: 3 bases; junction bases outside the gene matches: 11. CDR3 sequence: CASSLGTPTGTEETQYF. The DNA of the CDR3 is TGCGCCAGCAGCTTGGGGACCCCTACCGGGACAGAAGAGACCCAGTACTTC. Full variable domain (rest looked up from reference TRBV5-1 and TRBJ2-5): KAGVTQTPRYLIKTRGQQVTLSCSPISGHRSVSWYQQTPGQGLQFLFEYFSETQRNKGNFPGRFSGRQFSNSRSEMNVSTLELGDSALYLCASSLGTPTGTEETQYFGPGTRLLVL.

About this clone itself: The same CDR3 is also encoded by other DNA sequences in this sample. The V gene is TRBV27, the J gene TRBJ1-5; TRBD1 might be the D (6 bases). V lost 6 bases and J 6 bases, leaving 12 bases between the germline ends. The germline V gene encodes CDR1 MNHEY and CDR2 SMNVEV (reference sequence). The length of the CDR3 is 13 residues. The CDR3 DNA reads as TGTGCCAGCAGCTTAGGGGGGGGTCAGCCCCAGCATTTT. This translates into CASSLGGGQPQHF.

The chain links TRBV9 to TRBJ2-7; D unclear. The germline gives CDR1 SGDLS, CDR2 YYNGEE. Trimming took 3 bases from V and 0 from J, leaving 13 bases between them. This CDR3 is built from 15 residues. The CDR3 sequence: CASSALTDASYEQYF. In DNA, the CDR3 is TGTGCCAGCAGCGCCCTGACGGACGCCTCCTACGAGCAGTACTTC.

This rearrangement joins TRBV5-6 to TRBJ1-1, with a possible D match to TRBD1 (6 bases). V was clipped by 6 bases and J by 10 bases, with 19 bases between them. Germline V lookup: CDR1 SGHDT, CDR2 YYEEEE. This CDR3 spans 13 amino acids. CDR3 amino acids: CASTSWGGRGAFF. In DNA form, the CDR3 reads TGTGCCAGCACCTCCTGGGGGGGCAGGGGAGCTTTCTTT.

V and J are TRBV10-3 and TRBJ2-1; D is unclear. CDR1 and CDR2 from the germline V gene are ENHRY and SYGVKD. This CDR3 spans 17 amino acids. V lost 0 bases and J 1 base, leaving 13 bases between the germline ends. This CDR3 is CAISESQTLVSYNEQFF. Here the CDR3 DNA reads TGTGCCATCAGTGAGTCGCAGACTTTAGTATCCTACAATGAGCAGTTCTTC.

This sequence joins TRBV28 and TRBJ2-1, with 7 bases aligning to TRBD2. From germline, CDR1 is MDHEN and CDR2 SYDVKM. The CDR3 runs to 15 residues. Trimming removed 3 bases from V and 3 bases from J; junction bases left unmatched: 5. CDR3 amino acids: CASSFPSGVYNEQFF. CDR3 in DNA: TGTGCCAGCAGTTTCCCGAGCGGGGTCTACAATGAGCAGTTCTTC.

This clone has just one count. The chain joins TRBV9 to TRBJ2-1; D is undetermined. The CDR3 loop spans 13 amino acids. Germline assignment: CDR1 SGDLS and CDR2 YYNGEE. V was clipped by 2 bases and J by 8 bases, with 11 bases between them. The CDR3 sequence: CASSVGHKDEQFF. Written as DNA, the CDR3 is TGTGCCAGCAGCGTTGGGCACAAAGATGAGCAGTTCTTC.